These 14 T cell receptor beta chains were all obtained from the same sample, sequenced in a study of CXCR3-negative and CXCR3-positive naive CD8 T cells. The method, 5' RACE with UMI labels, was used to prepare the TRB cDNA libraries. TCRdb reprocessed the 5' RACE reads and stores each CDR3 protein as one record, lacking DNA. Its table records roughly 130,000 distinct CDR3 sequences. Findings of the study overall: Hydrophobicity was higher for TRB CDR3s found in CXCR3-positive naive cells than in CXCR3-negative naive cells.

Their recognized antigens are unknown. The specimen sequenced was naive CXCR3+ CD8+ T cells from blood. Subset in this sample: CD45RO-CCR7+CD27+CD95- naive CD8+ T cells expressing CXCR3 (TNR3+). All receptors come from a human donor in good health. Some clones in this sample may be carry-over from other donors' samples.

The CDR3 loop reads CASSEGLASYNEQFF. The chain employs TRBV2 and TRBJ2-1. The germline gives CDR1 SNHLY, CDR2 FYNNEI. The CDR3 is 15 residues long.

This CDR3 is CSALLQDRASYEQYF. The chain combines TRBV20-1 with TRBJ2-7; TCRdb's D gene call, TRBD1, goes unchecked for lack of DNA. The CDR3 contains 15 residues. The germline CDR1 and CDR2 sequences are DFQATT and SNEGSKA (reference sequence).

This chain uses TRBV4-1 with TRBJ2-1. Germline V gene data show CDR1 as MGHRA and CDR2 as YSYEKL. The CDR3 has 17 amino acids. This CDR3 reads CASSQKPLASSYNEQFF.

The rearrangement joins TRBV10-2 to TRBJ2-7; TCRdb designates TRBD1, a call that cannot be tested without DNA. This CDR3 has 15 amino acids. Germline V lookup: CDR1 WSHSY, CDR2 SAAADI. The CDR3 here is CASSNLRDSPYEQYF.

CDR3 protein: CSAETLAGVGDTQYF. The V call is TRBV29-1, the J call TRBJ2-3; TCRdb indicates TRBD2, and absent DNA this call remains unverified. The CDR3 length is 15 residues. The germline V gene encodes CDR1 SQVTM and CDR2 ANQGSEA.

V usage is TRBV6-2 or TRBV6-3 and J usage is TRBJ1-1. Germline CDR1 is MNHEY and CDR2 is SVGEGT. There are 13 residues in the CDR3. This CDR3 is CASSSMGGTEAFF.

V usage is TRBV7-3 and J usage is TRBJ2-3; the TRBD2 assignment by TCRdb is unverifiable without DNA. The CDR3 has 19 residues. Germline V gene lookup returns CDR1 SGHTA and CDR2 FQGTGA. The CDR3 sequence: CASSLRLAGVDRVTDTQYF.

The chain is built from TRBV29-1 and TRBJ2-1; absent DNA, TCRdb's TRBD1 call cannot be checked. This CDR3 is 13 amino acids long. Germline lookup yields CDR1 SQVTM and CDR2 ANQGSEA. This CDR3 is CSVGQGAHNEQFF.

The chain is built from TRBV10-3 and TRBJ2-7; TCRdb selects TRBD1, and the lack of DNA leaves this call unchecked. CDR1 and CDR2 from the germline V gene are ENHRY and SYGVKD. The CDR3 is 15 amino acids. CDR3 amino acids: CAISFLRDGDYEQYF.

V usage is TRBV20-1 and J usage is TRBJ2-7; the D gene TCRdb calls, TRBD1, cannot be checked with no DNA. The CDR3 is made up of 15 amino acids. Germline V lookup: CDR1 DFQATT, CDR2 SNEGSKA (reference sequence). The CDR3 is CSARPLRDRDYEQYF.

CDR3 sequence: CASSPLLGTEAFF. The V and J genes are TRBV7-9 and TRBJ1-1. CDR3 length: 13 residues. The germline gives CDR1 SEHNR, CDR2 FQNEAQ (reference sequence).

V usage is TRBV29-1 and J usage is TRBJ2-7; TCRdb selects TRBD1, and the lack of DNA leaves this call unchecked. Germline CDR1 and CDR2: SQVTM and ANQGSEA. CDR3 length: 14 residues. The CDR3 reads CSVRNRGFLDEQYF.

This chain connects TRBV29-1 to TRBJ2-2; TCRdb returns TRBD1, unconfirmable since there is no DNA. This CDR3 is built from 12 residues. Germline V CDR1 and CDR2: SQVTM, ANQGSEA. CDR3 residues: CSVAGPSGELFF.

The chain joins TRBV11-3 to TRBJ1-1. The CDR3 sequence is 13 residues long. From germline, CDR1 is SGHNT and CDR2 YENEEA. This CDR3 is CASSFTRGTEAFF.